This T cell receptor (beta chain) was documented in a study of T cells in Graves' hyperthyroidism and ophthalmopathy. Study as a whole: Upon initial diagnosis and before any treatment, peripheral blood was collected.

This clonotype was seen repeatedly, ten times or more. The antigen is undetermined. The study included ophthalmopathy patients with Clinical Activity Score at least 3, NOSPECS grade at least 4 and duration under 3 months. Diagnostic assessment was based on clinical symptoms, serum thyroxine and TRAb, thyroid ultrasound and orbital computed tomography. The TCR beta CDR3 regions underwent amplification using RNA transcripts as the source. HTBI primers were employed in a first-round RT-PCR of the TCR CDR3. In TCRdb, the multiplex PCR reads were re-called with MiXCR into one record per CDR3 protein. The sample gives roughly 560,000 distinct CDR3 sequences, approximately 15% of which show up once; approximately 4.3% is in the top ten. Points from the study as a whole: Separation of ophthalmopathy from stable hyperthyroidism was achieved by a 13 V-J model.

CDR3 length: 14 amino acids. CDR1 MNHEY and CDR2 SMNVEV come from the germline V gene (reference sequence). Trimming removed 4 bases at V and 4 bases at J, with 13 bases between. This receptor was taken from a woman in her thirties or forties with Graves' ophthalmopathy. Sequencing used blood. The chain recombines TRBV27 with TRBJ1-1; D gene unclear. The CDR3 loop reads CASSSRVRSTEAFF. In DNA, the CDR3 is TGTGCCAGCAGTTCCCGGGTTAGGTCCACTGAAGCTTTCTTT.